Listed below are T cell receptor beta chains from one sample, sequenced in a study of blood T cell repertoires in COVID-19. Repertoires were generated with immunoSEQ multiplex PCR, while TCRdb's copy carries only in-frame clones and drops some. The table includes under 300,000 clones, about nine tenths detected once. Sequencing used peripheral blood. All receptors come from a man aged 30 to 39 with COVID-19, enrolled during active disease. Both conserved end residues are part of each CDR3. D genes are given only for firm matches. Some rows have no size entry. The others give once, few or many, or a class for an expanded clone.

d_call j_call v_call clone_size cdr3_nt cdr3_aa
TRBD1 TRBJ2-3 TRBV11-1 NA TGTGCCAGCAGCTCGACCGACAGGGTTCCAGATACGCAGTATTTT CASSSTDRVPDTQYF
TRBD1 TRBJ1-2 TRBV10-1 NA TGCGCCAGCTCGGCAGGGGGCCGCTATGGCTACACCTTC CASSAGGRYGYTF
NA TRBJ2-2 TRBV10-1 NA TGCGCCAGCAGTGCCGGGGAAGCCGGGGAGCTGTTTTTT CASSAGEAGELFF
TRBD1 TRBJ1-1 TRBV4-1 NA TGCGCCAGCAGCAAAACCGGGACAGGGGGCGCGATGAACACTGAAGCTTTCTTT CASSKTGTGGAMNTEAFF
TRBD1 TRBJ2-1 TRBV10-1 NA TGCGCCAGCAGTGCCGGGACAGGCGGTTACAATGAGCAGTTCTTC CASSAGTGGYNEQFF
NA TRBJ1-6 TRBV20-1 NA TGCAGTGCTAAAAGGGGGTCCCTCTTT CSAKRGSLF
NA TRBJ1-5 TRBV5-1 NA TGCGCCAGCAGCTTGGGGAGTAGCAATCAGCCCCAGCATTTT CASSLGSSNQPQHF
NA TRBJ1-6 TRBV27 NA TGTGCCACCAAGGCAGGGAGGAATTCACCCCTCCACTTT CATKAGRNSPLHF
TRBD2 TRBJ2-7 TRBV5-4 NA TGTGCCAGCAGCCCCGGGACTAGCGGGGATGGCCCTTACGAGCAGTACTTC CASSPGTSGDGPYEQYF
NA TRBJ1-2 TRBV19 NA TGTGCCAGTAGTATAAATGCGGTGCCTTATGGCTACACCTTC CASSINAVPYGYTF
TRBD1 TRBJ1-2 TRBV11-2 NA TGTGCCAGCAGCCGAGGGACAGGGTCTTGGGGCTATGGCTACACCTTC CASSRGTGSWGYGYTF
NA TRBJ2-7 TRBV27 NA TGTGCCAGCAGTTCCTCTGGAGCCTACGAGCAGTACTTC CASSSSGAYEQYF
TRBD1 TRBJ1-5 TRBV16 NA TGTGCCAGCAGCCGACAGGGGGAGAACCAGCCCCAGCATTTT CASSRQGENQPQHF
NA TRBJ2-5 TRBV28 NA TGTGCCAGCAGTTTATGGGGGGCCCAAGAGACCCAGTACTTC CASSLWGAQETQYF
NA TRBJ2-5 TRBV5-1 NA TGCGCCAGCAGCCTACAAGAGACCCAGTACTTC CASSLQETQYF
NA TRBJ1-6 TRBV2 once TGTGCCAGCAGAAACCGAGACAGGACCTATAATTCACCCCTCCACTTT CASRNRDRTYNSPLHF
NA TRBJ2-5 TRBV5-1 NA TGCGCCAGCAGCTTGGAAGGAGTGGAGACCCAGTACTTC CASSLEGVETQYF
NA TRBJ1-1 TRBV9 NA TGTGCCAGCAGCGTACAGGGTTCCACTGAAGCTTTCTTT CASSVQGSTEAFF
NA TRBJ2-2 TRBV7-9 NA TGTGCCAGCAGCTTAAGTTGGCAGACCGGGGAGCTGTTTTTT CASSLSWQTGELFF
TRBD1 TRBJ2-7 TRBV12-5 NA TGTGCTAGTGGTTTGGCGTCAGGGGGCATTACCTACGAGCAGTACTTC CASGLASGGITYEQYF
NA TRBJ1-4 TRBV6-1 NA TGTGCCAGCAGTGAAGGAGCAACTAATGAAAAACTGTTTTTT CASSEGATNEKLFF
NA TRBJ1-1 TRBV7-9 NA TGTGCCAGCAGCTTAGCATTGGGAGGCACTGAAGCTTTCTTT CASSLALGGTEAFF
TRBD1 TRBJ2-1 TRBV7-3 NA TGTGCCAGCAGCCAGGGACAGGGGGTCTACAATGAGCAGTTCTTC CASSQGQGVYNEQFF
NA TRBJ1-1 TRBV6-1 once TGTGCCAGCAGTGAATCGGGGAGGACTGAAGCTTTCTTT CASSESGRTEAFF
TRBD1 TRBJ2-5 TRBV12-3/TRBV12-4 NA TGTGCCAGCAGAACAGGGGGCTCAGAGACCCAGTACTTC CASRTGGSETQYF
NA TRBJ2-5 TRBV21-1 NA TGTGCCAGCACGGCGGGCACAGCGCGTCAAGAGACCCAGTACTTC CASTAGTARQETQYF
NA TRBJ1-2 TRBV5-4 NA TGTGCCAGCAGCTCACCGGGGGGGGGTGGCTACACCTTC CASSSPGGGGYTF